Listed here are 17 T cell receptor beta chains from one sample, sequenced in a study of T-cell reconstitution after alpha-beta-depleted transplantation in children. Unique molecular identifiers were built into the TCRbeta library. Via MiXCR, TCRdb re-called the PCR reads, giving one row per CDR3 protein. The sample records nearly 400,000 distinct CDR3 sequences, roughly 22% being singletons. This material consisted of PBMCs from the stem cell graft donor, taken from the stem cell graft. The receptors stem from a human donor who donated a stem cell graft to a child with acute myeloid leukemia.

This sequence joins TRBV27 and TRBJ2-7; 8 positions match TRBD2. The CDR3 has 18 residues. Germline trimming cut 0 bases from V and 4 bases from J; bases unmatched to any gene: 14. Germline V gene data show CDR1 as MNHEY and CDR2 as SMNVEV (reference sequence). The DNA for the CDR3 is TGTGCCAGCAGTTTATCACTAGCGGCGGCGACATCCTCATACGAGCAGTACTTC. Translated: CASSLSLAAATSSYEQYF.

This clonotype was detected only a few times. J is TRBJ2-1 and V is TRBV27; 9 nucleotides align to TRBD2. The germline gives CDR1 MNHEY, CDR2 SMNVEV (reference sequence). The CDR3 consists of 17 residues. The V gene end was trimmed by 2 bases and the J gene end by 1 base; junction bases not matched to a gene: 6. DNA for the CDR3: TGTGCCAGCAGTTTAAATCCTAGCGGGGTTTCCTACAATGAGCAGTTCTTC. This encodes CASSLNPSGVSYNEQFF.

This clonotype was picked up a small number of times. This chain connects TRBV19 to TRBJ2-1; D call uncertain. CDR1 and CDR2 (germline): LNHDA, SQIVND (reference sequence). The V gene lost 4 bases and the J gene lost 0 bases, with 10 bases spanning the gap. The CDR3 runs to 15 residues. CDR3 sequence reads: CASSTDPSSYNEQFF. In DNA form, the CDR3 reads TGTGCCAGTAGTACCGACCCGAGCTCCTACAATGAGCAGTTCTTC.

The chain joins TRBV9 to TRBJ2-3; 9 positions match TRBD2. V shed 4 bases and J 7 bases; nucleotides not matched to a gene: 16. This CDR3 contains 17 residues. Germline V gene data show CDR1 as SGDLS and CDR2 as YYNGEE. CDR3 sequence: CASSPSGSGSGTNTQYF. CDR3 coding DNA: TGTGCCAGCAGCCCCAGCGGTAGCGGGAGTGGCACGAATACGCAGTATTTT.

The chain is built from TRBV5-5 and TRBJ1-5; D remains unclear. This CDR3 is 15 amino acids long. Germline CDR1 SGHKS, CDR2 YYEKEE (reference sequence). V lost 2 bases and J lost 0, with 9 bases in between. This CDR3 is CASSLRPSSNQPQHF. The CDR3 DNA follows: TGTGCCAGCAGCTTACGTCCGTCTAGCAATCAGCCCCAGCATTTT.

This chain joins TRBV7-3 and TRBJ2-3, with 8 positions matching TRBD2. CDR1 and CDR2 from the germline V gene are SGHTA and FQGTGA. The CDR3 extends over 16 amino acids. V lost 3 bases to trimming and J lost 0 bases; unmatched junction nucleotides: 5. The CDR3 spells CASSFLAGGSTDTQYF. For the CDR3, the DNA is TGTGCCAGCAGCTTCCTTGCGGGAGGTAGCACAGATACGCAGTATTTT.

This clonotype was detected only once. The chain is built from TRBV2 and TRBJ2-7, with 9 bases matching TRBD2. The trim removed 4 bases at V and 5 bases at J, leaving 9 bases unmatched. CDR3 size: 15 residues. Per germline, CDR1 SNHLY and CDR2 FYNNEI. The CDR3 loop is CASSVAGGPSHEQYF. The CDR3 bases are TGTGCCAGCAGTGTGGCGGGAGGGCCTTCCCACGAGCAGTACTTC.

This chain uses TRBV12-3 or TRBV12-4 with TRBJ2-7; D possibly corresponds to TRBD2 (6 bases). The CDR3 totals 15 residues. V was shortened by 1 base and J by 0 bases, with 10 bases between the two germline ends. CDR3 nucleotide sequence: TGTGCCAGCAGTTTAGGGCGGGGAATCTCCTACGAGCAGTACTTC. Residues: CASSLGRGISYEQYF.

The gene calls are TRBV20-1 and TRBJ2-1, with 7 positions matching TRBD1. There are 14 residues in the CDR3. CDR1 DFQATT and CDR2 SNEGSKA come from the germline V gene (reference sequence). J gave up 6 bases and V 3 bases, and 8 bases lay outside the gene matches. CDR3: CSASGSRGLNEQFF. The CDR3 nucleotides are TGCAGTGCTAGCGGTTCGAGGGGGCTCAATGAGCAGTTCTTC.

This clonotype appeared many times. The chain joins TRBV11-2 to TRBJ2-1; TRBD2 aligns across 12 bases. With 5 bases clipped from V and 7 bases from J, the junction kept 6 bases outside the gene matches. CDR1 and CDR2 from the germline V gene are SGHAT and FQNNGV. The CDR3 totals 15 residues. The CDR3 DNA sequence: TGTGCCAGCAGCCCCGGGACTAGCGGGTCAAATGAGCAGTTCTTC. Residues: CASSPGTSGSNEQFF.

V and J are TRBV12-3 or TRBV12-4 and TRBJ2-1; TRBD1 matches at 8 bases. This CDR3 spans 13 amino acids. Unmatched junction bases numbered 6, after V lost 11 bases and J lost 3 bases. The DNA for the CDR3 is TGTGCCTCCGGGACAGGCGTCTACAATGAGCAGTTCTTC. Its translation: CASGTGVYNEQFF.

This clonotype has only a few counts. The V and J genes are TRBV20-1 and TRBJ2-5, with D uncertain. This CDR3 is built from 11 residues. Germline V gene sequence: CDR1 DFQATT, CDR2 SNEGSKA (reference sequence). V gave up 4 bases and J gave up 5 bases, with 8 bases separating them. The chain's CDR3 is CSANRRETQYF. CDR3 DNA sequence: TGCAGTGCTAACCGTCGGGAGACCCAGTACTTC.

This sequence joins TRBV7-2 and TRBJ2-7, with 14 bases lining up with TRBD2. Unmatched junction bases numbered 3, after V lost 1 base and J lost 7 bases. Germline V gives CDR1 SGHTA, CDR2 FQGNSA. The CDR3 consists of 15 residues. In DNA form, the CDR3 reads TGTGCCAGCAGCTTAGGGGGACTAGCGGGAGAAGAGCAGTACTTC. It codes for CASSLGGLAGEEQYF.

Many counts were recorded for this clonotype. A junction boundary mismatches the germline segment, possibly from a read error. The chain employs TRBV5-1 and TRBJ2-7; 8 nucleotides line up with TRBD1. Per germline, CDR1 SGHRS and CDR2 YFSETQ. The CDR3 spans 13 residues. The CDR3 region is CASSFDRGYEQYF. CDR3 DNA sequence: TGTGCCAGCAGTTTTGACAGGGGATACGAGCAGTACTTC.

The chain links TRBV4-1 to TRBJ2-5, with 7 bases matching TRBD1. The CDR3 runs 15 residues. The germline V gene has CDR1 MGHRA and CDR2 YSYEKL. The J segment lost 4 bases and the V segment lost 5 bases, leaving 10 bases of the junction unmatched. This CDR3 reads CASSAIQGVGETQYF. The CDR3 DNA sequence: TGCGCCAGCAGCGCTATCCAGGGGGTAGGAGAGACCCAGTACTTC.

This chain connects TRBV28 to TRBJ2-1, with 9 bases aligning to TRBD2. V gave up 3 bases and J gave up 8 bases; unmatched junction bases: 8. Germline V CDR1 and CDR2: MDHEN, SYDVKM. This CDR3 is 15 amino acids long. The CDR3 sequence: CASSFSAGGVDEQFF. The CDR3 nucleotides read TGTGCCAGCAGTTTTTCAGCGGGAGGAGTCGATGAGCAGTTCTTC.

The V and J genes are TRBV20-1 and TRBJ2-7; TRBD1 matches 10 bases. CDR3 size: 14 residues. Germline V CDR1 and CDR2: DFQATT, SNEGSKA (reference sequence). V was clipped by 4 bases and J by 1 base; unmatched bases: 4. The CDR3 DNA reads TGCAGTGCTAACGGACAGGGGGAATCCTACGAGCAGTACTTC. Protein sequence: CSANGQGESYEQYF.